This passage covers 9 T cell receptor beta chains from one sample sequenced in a study of tumor and adjacent non-tumor tissue in lung cancer. The library came from three nested PCR rounds adapted from ARM-PCR protocols. TCRdb analysed the multiplex PCR reads with MiXCR anew, one entry per CDR3 protein. Found here are 68,000 or so distinct CDR3 sequences, around 60% of them singletons; the top ten hold 20%. RNA was extracted from bulk tissue without any cell sorting. The sequenced sample consisted of lung tumor tissue. The source is a man aged 50-60 years with non-small cell lung cancer.

On this clonotype: Without the conserved terminal phenylalanine or tryptophan, this CDR3 likely stems from a read error. The chain links TRBV29-1 to TRBJ2-3, with D possibly called TRBD1 or TRBD2 (5 bases each). Trimming cost V 2 bases and J 3 bases, with 12 bases left between them. This CDR3 has 14 residues. The V gene's germline CDR1 is SQVTM and CDR2 ANQGSEA. The CDR3 DNA follows: TGCAGCGTTGAAAGGGCAGGGAGTACAGATACGCAGTATTTG. Its translation is CSVERAGSTDTQYL.

This clonotype appeared many times. This chain links TRBV6-5 with TRBJ2-7; D tentatively fits TRBD1 or TRBD2 (5 bases each). The V end lost 0 bases, the J end lost 0 bases, and 9 bases lay between the germline ends. CDR3 length: 15 amino acids. Germline CDR1 MNHEY, CDR2 SVGAGI. The CDR3 DNA is TGTGCCAGCAGTTACTCGTCCGGGACCTCCTACGAGCAGTACTTC. Translated: CASSYSSGTSYEQYF.

A word on this clonotype: One end of the junction does not line up with germline, which may come from a read error. V is TRBV6-2 or TRBV6-3 and J is TRBJ1-1; D gene ambiguous. Germline V gives CDR1 MNHEY, CDR2 SVGEGT. The CDR3 totals 13 residues. CDR3 sequence (DNA): TGTACCAGCAGATACTCGAGGGTCACTGAAGCTTTCTTT. Translating it yields CTSRYSRVTEAFF.

In regard to this clonotype: Just one base apart from a much larger clone, this may be a read error. This CDR3 is CASSPQTASGTGVLFF. Written as DNA, the CDR3 is TGTGCCAGCAGCCCACAGACTGCTTCGGGGACCGGGGTGCTGTTTTTT. The chain has TRBV7-9 and TRBJ2-2; D assignment may be TRBD1 or TRBD2 (5 bases each). This CDR3 is 16 amino acids long. Germline V CDR1 and CDR2: SEHNR, FQNEAQ (reference sequence). The variable domain in full, with the rest retrieved from reference TRBV7-9 and TRBJ2-2, is DTGVSQNPRHKITKRGQNVTFRCDPISEHNRLYWYRQTLGQGPEFLTYFQNEAQLEKSRLLSDRFSAERPKGSFSTLEIQRTEQGDSAMYLCASSPQTASGTGVLFFGEGSRLTVL.

In its sample, this clonotype was seen many times. This chain joins TRBV29-1 and TRBJ2-1; the D is unclear. The CDR3 totals 10 residues. CDR1 and CDR2 from the germline V gene are SQVTM and ANQGSEA. V lost 8 bases to trimming and J lost 5 bases, with 7 bases between them. The CDR3 reads CSLGNNEQFF. DNA of the CDR3: TGCAGCTTGGGGAACAATGAGCAGTTCTTC.

The chain is built from TRBV7-9 and TRBJ1-6; 9 bases align to TRBD1. CDR1 and CDR2 (germline): SEHNR, FQNEAQ (reference sequence). Unmatched junction bases numbered 2, after V lost 4 bases and J lost 7 bases. The length of the CDR3 is 14 residues. The CDR3 here is CASSSGTGNSPLHF. The CDR3, as DNA: TGTGCCAGCAGCTCCGGGACAGGGAATTCACCCCTCCACTTT.

V and J are TRBV7-6 and TRBJ1-5; 10 bases match TRBD1. The closer fit of TRBJ2-3 to the DNA end suggests the J call may be wrong. The CDR3 sequence is 16 residues long. The germline V gene has CDR1 SGHVS and CDR2 FNYEAQ. Here the CDR3 reads CASSPRQGASNQPQYF. For the CDR3, the DNA is TGTGCCAGCAGCCCACGACAGGGGGCTAGCAATCAGCCCCAGTATTTT.

On this clonotype itself: One base away lies a much larger clone, so this may be a sequencing read error. The rearrangement uses TRBV20-1 and TRBJ2-7; 9 nucleotides line up with TRBD2. Germline V gene sequence: CDR1 DFQATT, CDR2 SNEGSKA (reference sequence). The CDR3 is made up of 15 amino acids. The junction had 14 bases not matched to a gene; V was cut back by 6 bases and J by 5 bases. CDR3 sequence: CSATLGLAGIHEQYF. Written as DNA, the CDR3 is TGCAGTGCAACGCTGGGCCTAGCGGGGATCCACGAGCAGTACTTC.

This clonotype has a handful of counts. Possible read error: a much larger clone is one base away. The rearrangement links TRBV4-2 to TRBJ2-1, with 8 bases aligning to TRBD2. V dropped 0 bases and J dropped 5; count of bases not matched to a gene: 6. The CDR3 consists of 16 residues. Germline lookup yields CDR1 LGHNA and CDR2 YNFKEQ. CDR3 loop: CASSQDPNGRDNEQFF. The CDR3 nucleotides read TGTGCCAGCAGCCAAGATCCCAACGGGAGGGACAATGAGCAGTTCTTC.